One sample yielded the 11 T cell receptor beta chains listed below, sequenced in a study of early T cells in non-severe SARS-CoV-2 infection. TCRdb reprocessed the 5' RACE reads via MiXCR and lists one record per CDR3 protein. Here the sample spans tens of thousands of distinct CDR3 sequences, around 6% being singletons. The sequenced material came from whole blood. The receptors were gathered from an adult who was a healthcare worker with PCR-confirmed SARS-CoV-2 infection or an uninfected control (not recorded which).

This clonotype has ten or more counts. V usage is TRBV19 and J usage is TRBJ1-5; D remains unclear. This CDR3 spans 15 amino acids. The germline CDR1 and CDR2 sequences are LNHDA and SQIVND (reference sequence). V was shortened by 1 base and J by 6 bases, with 13 bases between the two germline ends. The CDR3 is CASSIGEHSLQPQHF. CDR3 sequence (DNA): TGTGCCAGTAGTATAGGGGAGCACAGCCTTCAGCCCCAGCATTTT.

There are many counts of this clonotype. The chain couples TRBV6-6 to TRBJ2-7, with a weak D call TRBD1 (6 bases). V was trimmed by 10 bases and J by 9 bases, leaving 22 bases between them. The CDR3 loop spans 13 amino acids. Germline CDR1 MNHNY, CDR2 SVGAGI (reference sequence). In DNA, the CDR3 is TGTGCCACCTCGAGGGGGAGTGGTATTGGGCAGTACTTC. Protein: CATSRGSGIGQYF.

This clonotype was recorded many times. The gene calls are TRBV4-3 and TRBJ1-1; the D gene is possibly TRBD1 (6 bases). V was trimmed by 1 base and J by 4 bases, leaving 13 bases between them. The CDR3 runs 15 residues. Looked up from germline, CDR1 is LGHNA and CDR2 is YSLEER. This chain's CDR3 is CASSQAVRGPTEAFF. For the CDR3, the DNA is TGCGCCAGCAGCCAAGCTGTCAGGGGCCCCACTGAAGCTTTCTTT.

This clonotype was recorded many times. This rearrangement joins TRBV19 to TRBJ2-7, with 7 bases matching TRBD1. Germline CDR1 is LNHDA and CDR2 is SQIVND (reference sequence). The CDR3 length is 13 residues. Trimming removed 3 bases from V and 7 bases from J; junction bases left unmatched: 6. CDR3 residues: CASSIQTGYEQYF. As DNA, the CDR3 is TGTGCCAGTAGTATCCAGACAGGGTATGAGCAGTACTTC.

The sample holds many counts of this clonotype. The chain couples TRBV12-3 or TRBV12-4 to TRBJ2-7; no reliable D call. The CDR3 contains 13 residues. The germline V and J ends were trimmed by 6 bases and 2 bases, with 11 bases remaining between them. The CDR3 protein is CASSLQQAYEQYF. CDR3 nucleotide sequence: TGTGCCAGCAGCCTTCAACAAGCCTACGAGCAGTACTTC.

Ten or more counts support this clonotype. This rearrangement joins TRBV7-8 to TRBJ1-1, with 7 bases identical to TRBD1. CDR3 length equals 15 residues. V gave up 0 bases and J gave up 5 bases; unmatched junction bases: 6. Germline CDR1 is SGHVS and CDR2 is FQNEAQ. The CDR3, as DNA: TGTGCCAGCAGCTTAGCTAGGGGGCTAGGGACTGAAGCTTTCTTT. Protein: CASSLARGLGTEAFF.

This clonotype was seen a handful of times. V and J are TRBV7-2 and TRBJ2-1; maybe TRBD2 (5 bases). Germline V gene sequence: CDR1 SGHTA, CDR2 FQGNSA. This CDR3 is 15 amino acids long. V shed 2 bases and J shed 1 base, with 9 bases lying between them. CDR3 nucleotides: TGTGCCAGCAGCTTACTAGCTGATTCCTACAATGAGCAGTTCTTC. Translation: CASSLLADSYNEQFF. The full variable domain, in which reference TRBV7-2 and TRBJ2-1 provide the parts outside the CDR3, is GAGVSQSPSNKVTEKGKDVELRCDPISGHTALYWYRQSLGQGLEFLIYFQGNSAPDKSGLPSDRFSAERTGGSVSTLTIQRTQQEDSAVYLCASSLLADSYNEQFFGPGTRLTVL.

A few counts support this clonotype. V usage is TRBV12-3 or TRBV12-4 and J usage is TRBJ1-2; no reliable D call. The CDR3 contains 14 residues. Trimming stripped 1 base from V and 0 bases from J, with 6 bases between. The DNA of the CDR3 is TGTGCCAGCAGTTTAGGCTTAACTAACTATGGCTACACCTTC. It translates to CASSLGLTNYGYTF.

This clonotype has ten or more counts. V usage is TRBV6-2 or TRBV6-3 and J usage is TRBJ2-1; 9 bases line up with TRBD1. The CDR3 runs to 16 residues. V gave up 4 bases and J gave up 2 bases; unmatched junction bases: 6. Per germline, CDR1 MNHEY and CDR2 SVGEGT. CDR3 nucleotide sequence: TGTGCCAGCAGTTCGGAGACAGGGGGGGCCTACAATGAGCAGTTCTTC. It specifies CASSSETGGAYNEQFF.

CDR3 sequence reads: CASSETGTTSQPQHF. In DNA form, the CDR3 reads TGTGCCAGCAGTGAGACCGGGACAACCAGTCAGCCCCAGCATTTT. The chain uses TRBV6-4 and TRBJ1-5, with a weak D call TRBD1 (6 bases). The CDR3 loop spans 15 amino acids. Between the trimmed V and J ends, which lost 3 bases and 6 bases, there was a span of 15 bases. The germline V gene has CDR1 MRHNA and CDR2 SNTAGT.

The V and J genes are TRBV29-1 and TRBJ2-7, with 7 bases that match TRBD2. The length of the CDR3 is 11 residues. The germline gives CDR1 SQVTM, CDR2 ANQGSEA. The CDR3 DNA sequence: TGCAGTGGCGGGAGCGCCTACGAGCAGTACTTC. Translating gives CSGGSAYEQYF.